The rows below give T cell receptor beta chains drawn from one sample of a study of T cell responses to AZD1222 COVID-19 vaccine. Libraries were prepared by immunoSEQ multiplex PCR; TCRdb keeps only in-frame clonotypes and omits some of them. The table includes some 100,000 clones, around nine tenths detected once. Here the sequenced sample was peripheral blood, taken on day 0 of AZD1222 vaccination. The receptors come from an adult in good health. Each CDR3 is given with its conserved first and last residue. A D gene is named only where the DNA matches it firmly. Clone size, where shown, is once, few, many, or a class for clones that have expanded.

NA	NA	TRBJ1-4	TRBV3-1/TRBV3-2	CASSQEGSANEKLFF	TGTGCCAGCAGCCAAGAGGGTTCCGCTAATGAAAAACTGTTTTTT
NA	TRBD1	TRBJ2-1	TRBV7-9	CASSFTGVNEQFF	TGTGCCAGCAGCTTCACAGGGGTCAATGAGCAGTTCTTC
NA	NA	TRBJ1-2	TRBV5-1	CASSLFQSYGYTF	TGCGCCAGCAGCTTGTTCCAGTCGTATGGCTACACCTTC
NA	NA	TRBJ1-1	TRBV5-1	CASSLGVLGTEAFF	TGCGCCAGCAGCTTGGGGGTCCTTGGGACTGAAGCTTTCTTT
few	NA	TRBJ1-5	TRBV7-9	CASSSTGQFDQPQHF	TGTGCCAGCAGCTCCACCGGACAGTTCGATCAGCCCCAGCATTTT
NA	NA	TRBJ2-2	TRBV5-1	CASSYNPTLNTGELFF	TGCGCCAGCAGCTACAACCCGACACTTAACACCGGGGAGCTGTTTTTT
NA	NA	TRBJ2-1	TRBV5-5	CASSLYQGNNEQFF	TGTGCCAGCAGCTTGTACCAGGGTAACAATGAGCAGTTCTTC
once	NA	TRBJ1-1	TRBV24-1	CATSGQSDPLGTEAFF	TGTGCCACCAGTGGACAGAGCGATCCCCTGGGCACTGAAGCTTTCTTT
NA	NA	TRBJ2-2	TRBV5-1	CASSSLGAGNTGELFF	TGCGCCAGCAGCTCCTTGGGGGCCGGGAACACCGGGGAGCTGTTTTTT
NA	NA	TRBJ2-7	TRBV3-1/TRBV3-2	CASSRGYEQYF	TGTGCCAGCAGCCGGGGATACGAGCAGTACTTC
NA	TRBD1	TRBJ2-5	TRBV5-1	CASSLGGGLETQYF	TGCGCCAGCAGCTTGGGAGGGGGCTTGGAGACCCAGTACTTC
NA	NA	TRBJ2-2	TRBV28	CASRLDLDALGGELFF	TGTGCCAGCAGACTCGACCTGGACGCCCTCGGTGGGGAGCTGTTTTTT
NA	TRBD1	TRBJ1-2	TRBV2	CASKGQFYGYTF	TGTGCCAGCAAGGGACAGTTCTATGGCTACACCTTC
NA	NA	TRBJ1-1	TRBV19	CASTWTANTEAFF	TGTGCCAGTACTTGGACGGCGAACACTGAAGCTTTCTTT
NA	NA	TRBJ2-1	TRBV11-3	CASSLVSGSGNEQFF	TGTGCCAGCAGCTTAGTTTCGGGAAGTGGCAATGAGCAGTTCTTC
NA	NA	TRBJ1-2	TRBV7-3	CASSLGPLANYGYTF	TGTGCCAGCAGCTTAGGCCCGTTAGCTAACTATGGCTACACCTTC
NA	NA	TRBJ2-1	TRBV11-1	CASSFSSSIVEQFF	TGTGCCAGCAGCTTCTCTTCCTCGATAGTAGAGCAGTTCTTC
few	TRBD1	TRBJ2-3	TRBV3-1/TRBV3-2	CASSPRGGGANTQYF	TGTGCCAGCAGCCCCCGAGGGGGCGGCGCAAATACGCAGTATTTT
NA	TRBD1	TRBJ1-1	TRBV7-9	CASSFFTGGDTEAFF	TGTGCCAGCAGCTTCTTTACAGGGGGGGACACTGAAGCTTTCTTT
once	NA	TRBJ1-1	TRBV12-5	CASGLQGMNTEAFF	TGTGCTAGTGGTTTGCAGGGGATGAACACTGAAGCTTTCTTT
NA	NA	TRBJ1-2	TRBV2	CASTSGRGEPLNYGYTF	TGTGCCAGCACCAGCGGGAGGGGAGAACCCCTTAACTATGGCTACACCTTC
NA	NA	TRBJ1-1	TRBV5-1	CASSPPLEGSEAFF	TGCGCCAGCAGCCCACCGCTTGAGGGGTCTGAAGCTTTCTTT
many	NA	TRBJ1-4	TRBV3-1/TRBV3-2	CASSPPLDSPNEKLFF	TGTGCCAGCAGCCCGCCCTTGGACAGCCCTAATGAAAAACTGTTTTTT
NA	NA	TRBJ2-3	TRBV6-1	CASSETGDPDTQYF	TGTGCCAGCAGTGAAACGGGGGACCCAGATACGCAGTATTTT
NA	NA	TRBJ2-3	TRBV7-9	CASATDTQYF	TGTGCCTCGGCGACAGATACGCAGTATTTT
NA	TRBD1	TRBJ2-3	TRBV3-1/TRBV3-2	CASSPGQGSTDTQYF	TGTGCCAGCAGCCCGGGACAGGGGAGCACAGATACGCAGTATTTT
NA	NA	TRBJ1-5	TRBV28	CASVLSGDQPQHF	TGTGCCAGCGTCCTTTCGGGGGACCAGCCCCAGCATTTT
NA	NA	TRBJ1-1	TRBV5-1	CASSSPGGPMNTEAFF	TGCGCCAGCAGCTCTCCCGGCGGTCCCATGAACACTGAAGCTTTCTTT
NA	TRBD1	TRBJ1-1	TRBV5-1	CASSLEAGGVDTEAFF	TGCGCCAGCAGCTTGGAAGCAGGGGGCGTAGACACTGAAGCTTTCTTT
NA	TRBD1	TRBJ2-1	TRBV5-4	CASSMPGQGIFNEQFF	TGTGCCAGCAGCATGCCTGGACAGGGGATTTTCAATGAGCAGTTCTTC
NA	NA	TRBJ2-3	TRBV7-8	CASSPAGSSTDTQYF	TGTGCCAGCAGCCCAGCCGGCTCTAGCACAGATACGCAGTATTTT
NA	TRBD1	TRBJ1-4	TRBV6-6	CASSQQPGTGPLITNEKLFF	TGTGCCAGCAGTCAACAGCCAGGGACAGGGCCCCTAATTACCAATGAAAAACTGTTTTTT
NA	NA	TRBJ2-7	TRBV11-3	CASSIPGGSEQYF	TGTGCCAGCAGCATACCAGGCGGGTCCGAGCAGTACTTC
NA	TRBD1	TRBJ2-5	TRBV11-3	CASSFSSTGDQYF	TGTGCCAGCAGCTTCAGTTCCACAGGGGACCAGTACTTC
once	NA	TRBJ2-1	TRBV7-7	CASSLAVASNEQFF	TGTGCTAGCAGCTTAGCCGTCGCCTCCAATGAGCAGTTCTTC
few	TRBD1	TRBJ1-3	TRBV7-9	CASSRSWTGSGTIYF	TGTGCCAGCAGCCGAAGCTGGACAGGGAGTGGCACCATATATTTT
few	NA	TRBJ2-6	TRBV5-1	CASSLAGSSGANVLTF	TGCGCCAGCAGCTTGGCCGGGAGCTCTGGGGCCAACGTCCTGACTTTC
NA	TRBD2	TRBJ2-1	TRBV19	CASRQQDAGGEQFF	TGTGCCAGTAGGCAACAGGACGCGGGAGGCGAGCAGTTCTTC
NA	TRBD2	TRBJ2-1	TRBV5-4	CASTPSGSAGEMNEQFF	TGTGCCAGCACCCCCTCCGGCTCCGCGGGAGAGATGAATGAGCAGTTCTTC
NA	NA	TRBJ1-4	TRBV7-9	CASSQNSNEKLFF	TGTGCCAGCAGCCAAAATAGTAATGAAAAACTGTTTTTT
NA	NA	TRBJ1-5	TRBV5-4	CASTIQGGNQPQHF	TGTGCCAGCACGATACAGGGAGGCAATCAGCCCCAGCATTTT
NA	NA	TRBJ1-1	TRBV5-8	CASSSGRLTEAFF	TGTGCCAGCAGCTCGGGCAGACTCACTGAAGCTTTCTTT
NA	TRBD1	TRBJ2-1	TRBV12-5	CASGGRQGVYEQFF	TGTGCTAGTGGTGGGAGACAGGGGGTGTATGAGCAGTTCTTC
NA	TRBD1	TRBJ2-5	TRBV19	CASQGRGQETQYF	TGTGCCAGTCAGGGCAGGGGGCAAGAGACCCAGTACTTC